These 15 T cell receptor beta chains came from one sample sequenced in a study of post-analysis software for immune sequencing data. Study-level findings and limits: Four to six TRBV segments appeared more often in patients than in controls, and TRBV5-6, TRBV5-1 and TRBV20-1 were among these.

Prepared TCR beta cDNA libraries contained unique molecular identifiers. One entry per CDR3 protein results from TCRdb running MiXCR on the PCR reads. This table holds 700,000 to 800,000 distinct CDR3 sequences, 25% to 30% found once. No cognate antigen is known for these TCRs. The sequencing sample was made of blood. The receptors shown here come from a girl aged 10-17 years with multiple sclerosis.

This clonotype was counted between two and nine times. The chain has TRBV7-9 and TRBJ2-7; 9 nucleotides line up with TRBD1. With 6 bases clipped from V and 2 bases from J, the junction kept 5 bases outside the gene matches. In germline, CDR1 is SEHNR, CDR2 FQNEAQ (reference sequence). This CDR3 is 14 amino acids long. The CDR3 region is CASRDRDRAYEQYF. CDR3 nucleotides: TGTGCCAGCAGGGACCGGGACAGGGCCTACGAGCAGTACTTC.

The chain recombines TRBV11-2 with TRBJ2-5; weak D call: TRBD1 (5 bases). CDR1 and CDR2 from the germline V gene are SGHAT and FQNNGV. The CDR3 loop spans 15 amino acids. Trimming cost V 0 bases and J 4 bases, with 12 bases left between them. The CDR3 protein is CASSLDSRGTETQYF. The DNA of the CDR3 is TGTGCCAGCAGCTTAGATTCTAGGGGTACAGAGACCCAGTACTTC.

There are a few counts of this clonotype. This chain links TRBV9 with TRBJ2-5; D perhaps matches TRBD1 (6 bases). The germline V and J ends were trimmed by 3 bases and 1 base, with 19 bases remaining between them. The CDR3 loop spans 17 amino acids. Per the germline V gene, CDR1 is SGDLS and CDR2 is YYNGEE. CDR3 loop: CASSAEPPGASQETQYF. The CDR3 DNA reads TGTGCCAGCAGCGCCGAACCCCCAGGGGCCTCCCAAGAGACCCAGTACTTC. The whole variable domain, remainder taken from reference TRBV9 and TRBJ2-5, is DSGVTQTPKHLITATGQRVTLRCSPRSGDLSVYWYQQSLDQGLQFLIQYYNGEERAKGNILERFSAQQFPDLHSELNLSSLELGDSALYFCASSAEPPGASQETQYFGPGTRLLVL.

In this sample, this clonotype turned up a few times. The rearrangement uses TRBV12-3 or TRBV12-4 and TRBJ1-5, with TRBD1 as a possible D gene (5 bases). CDR3 length equals 16 residues. Trimming shortened V by 3 bases and J by 0 bases, and 12 bases separated the two germline ends. CDR3 region: CASSLGDSYSNQPQHF. The DNA of the CDR3 is TGTGCCAGCAGTTTGGGAGACAGCTATAGCAATCAGCCCCAGCATTTT.

This rearrangement joins TRBV27 to TRBJ2-5; D remains unclear. V was cut by 6 bases and J by 2 bases, with 16 bases left in between. Germline-derived CDR1 and CDR2 are MNHEY and SMNVEV (reference sequence). The CDR3 has 15 residues. The CDR3 loop reads CASSPVRTAQETQYF. CDR3 bases: TGTGCCAGCAGCCCGGTGCGAACCGCTCAAGAGACCCAGTACTTC.

This chain links TRBV20-1 with TRBJ2-7, with D tentatively TRBD1 or TRBD2 (5 bases each). The DNA end is more similar to TRBJ2-5, so the J call may be wrong. Germline CDR1 and CDR2: DFQATT and SNEGSKA (reference sequence). This CDR3 is built from 13 residues. In nucleotides, the CDR3 is TGCAGTGCTAGAGATCCGGGGCTGGAGACCCAGTACTTC. Its protein is CSARDPGLETQYF.

In its sample, this clonotype was seen a few times. The chain uses TRBV3-1 and TRBJ2-5, with 9 bases fitting TRBD2. In germline, CDR1 is LGHDT, CDR2 YNNKEL (reference sequence). This CDR3 has 18 amino acids. With 0 bases clipped from V and 2 bases from J, the junction kept 10 bases outside the gene matches. The CDR3 bases are TGTGCCAGCAGCCAAGAATTTGGCCAGCGGGGGGTACAAGAGACCCAGTACTTC. Translating gives CASSQEFGQRGVQETQYF.

This clonotype was recorded at least ten times. V is TRBV7-2 and J is TRBJ2-1; tentatively, D is TRBD2 (5 bases). The V and J ends lost 8 bases and 5 bases respectively, with 19 bases between them. The length of the CDR3 is 15 residues. Germline lookup yields CDR1 SGHTA and CDR2 FQGNSA. DNA for the CDR3: TGTGCCAGCGGAATCTCGCTAGGAGGACACAATGAGCAGTTCTTC. It specifies CASGISLGGHNEQFF. The entire variable domain, with the rest obtained from reference TRBV7-2 and TRBJ2-1, is as follows: GAGVSQSPSNKVTEKGKDVELRCDPISGHTALYWYRQSLGQGLEFLIYFQGNSAPDKSGLPSDRFSAERTGGSVSTLTIQRTQQEDSAVYLCASGISLGGHNEQFFGPGTRLTVL.

The V and J genes are TRBV15 and TRBJ1-2; a possible D gene is TRBD1 (6 bases). Per germline, CDR1 LNHNV and CDR2 YYDKDF (reference sequence). The CDR3 length is 15 residues. The ends were cut back, 3 bases at V and 3 bases at J, with 14 bases in the middle. For the CDR3, the DNA is TGTGCCACCAGCAGGAGGGGGGCGGACTACTATGGCTACACCTTC. As protein: CATSRRGADYYGYTF. The full variable domain, completed using reference TRBV15 and TRBJ1-2, is DAMVIQNPRYQVTQFGKPVTLSCSQTLNHNVMYWYQQKSSQAPKLLFHYYDKDFNNEADTPDNFQSRRPNTSFCFLDIRSPGLGDTAMYLCATSRRGADYYGYTFGSGTRLTVV.

J is TRBJ2-1 and V is TRBV7-2; 7 nucleotides agree with TRBD1. CDR3 size: 17 residues. V was pared by 6 bases and J by 0 bases, with 11 bases of the junction left unmatched. Germline CDR1 reads SGHTA; CDR2 reads FQGNSA. CDR3 bases: TGTGCCAGCAGTGGACGACAGGGACAACTCTCCTACAATGAGCAGTTCTTC. Its protein is CASSGRQGQLSYNEQFF.

A few counts support this clonotype. The chain couples TRBV10-3 to TRBJ2-3; 11 nucleotides align to TRBD1. The CDR3 totals 14 residues. Looked up from germline, CDR1 is ENHRY and CDR2 is SYGVKD. V shed 6 bases, J shed 3 bases, and the junction held 2 bases outside the gene matches. CDR3 nucleotide sequence: TGTGCCATCAGCCGGGACAGGGGGACAGATACGCAGTATTTT. Protein: CAISRDRGTDTQYF.

This clonotype was detected many times. The chain recombines TRBV10-3 with TRBJ2-1, with 9 bases fitting TRBD1. Germline lookup yields CDR1 ENHRY and CDR2 SYGVKD. After removal of 0 bases from V and 4 bases from J, the junction contained 1 base not matched to a gene. CDR3 length: 15 residues. Here the CDR3 DNA reads TGTGCCATCAGTGAGTCGGGACAGGGTTACAATGAGCAGTTCTTC. Encoded protein: CAISESGQGYNEQFF.

This clonotype was recorded a few times. The rearrangement links TRBV6-2 or TRBV6-3 to TRBJ2-7, with a weak D call TRBD2 (6 bases). Germline lookup yields CDR1 MNHEY and CDR2 SVGEGT. V lost 2 bases, J lost 4 bases, and 15 bases lay in between. This CDR3 comprises 15 residues. This CDR3 is CASSYNRETLYEQYF. CDR3 sequence (DNA): TGTGCCAGCAGTTACAACCGGGAGACCCTTTACGAGCAGTACTTC.

The CDR3 spells CASSQSKLEQYF. DNA of the CDR3: TGTGCCAGCAGCCAATCAAAGTTAGAGCAGTACTTC. The J gene is TRBJ2-4, the V gene TRBV3-1; D unresolved. This CDR3 has 12 amino acids. Germline CDR1 LGHDT, CDR2 YNNKEL (reference sequence). Trimming took off 2 bases at V and 13 bases at J, with 12 bases between the two ends.

This clonotype was seen a few times. The V gene is TRBV5-1, the J gene TRBJ1-1, with D perhaps TRBD1 (5 bases). Germline values: CDR1 SGHRS, CDR2 YFSETQ. V lost 2 bases and J 3 bases, leaving 11 bases between the germline ends. The CDR3 has 14 amino acids. For the CDR3, the DNA is TGCGCCAGCAGCTTCGTCGGAGGGGACACTGAAGCTTTCTTT. This translates into CASSFVGGDTEAFF.